The entry below gives a single T cell receptor (beta chain) sequence along with its context. The entry originates in a study of technical replicates of blood from a handful of donors. Clones were read by immunoSEQ multiplex PCR, and TCRdb kept only the in-frame ones, dropping some. The table shows tens of thousands of clones, with under 95% occurring only once. Trimming took off 1 base at V and 4 bases at J, with 8 bases between the two ends. The CDR3 spans 14 residues. The germline V gene encodes CDR1 SGHVS and CDR2 FQNEAQ. Sequencing was performed on T cells isolated from PBMCs. The origin of this receptor is a human donor in good health. The chain couples TRBV7-8 to TRBJ2-1; no definite D call. Written as DNA, the CDR3 is TGTGCCAGCAGCTTAGGAGGTGATTACAATGAGCAGTTCTTC. Protein product: CASSLGGDYNEQFF.